Here is one TCR beta chain with its context. Its antigen is unknown. The junction departs from germline at one end; a sequencing error may be responsible. MiXCR, run by TCRdb on the multiplex PCR reads, gives a single entry per CDR3 protein. The sample holds approximately 140,000 distinct CDR3 sequences; approximately 29% are singletons and the top ten take about 2.5%. This CDR3 region has 16 residues. Germline V gives CDR1 SGHTA, CDR2 FQGNSA. The sample comes from a study of breast tumors, draining lymph nodes, adjacent tissues. Broader study findings: Compared with basal-like, luminal-like tumors shared significantly more repertoire with nontumor tissue. Tumor T cell lymph node origin was a supported hypothesis, not proven. Tumor repertoires ranked between lymph nodes and nontumor tissue in diversity, with V and J gene preferences. Findings are consistent with lymph node origin and intratumoral expansion of most tumor T cells.

Samples came from axillary lymph nodes draining the breast cancer. Sequences were obtained from axillary lymph node tissue. The chain carries TRBV7-2 and TRBJ2-1; 7 bases align to TRBD2. This receptor was obtained from a female donor with breast cancer. Some clones in this sample may be carry-over from other donors' samples. The DNA for the CDR3 is TGTGCTAGCAGCACAGCCAGCGGGGCAACGTACCATGAGCAGTTCTTC. Its protein is CASSTASGATYHEQFF.